This T cell receptor (beta chain) was identified in a study of T cell repertoires in cytomegalovirus infection. Turning to the study itself: Recently identified HLA-C-restricted CMV epitopes were used, and well-studied HLA-B-restricted CMV epitopes were used as well. Through public TCR beta signatures, both CMV infection and matching HLA type were indicated.

The CDR3 totals 13 residues. Deletions cut 0 bases from V and 7 bases from J, with 7 bases between. Germline V CDR1 and CDR2: KGHSH, LQKENI. The study's findings and limits: The study found HLA-C-restricted CMV-specific TCR beta clonotypes dominating the ex vivo response. Summed frequency of public TCR beta families distinguished CMV carriers with the relevant HLA.

Remarks on this clonotype: Its target is unknown.

TCRdb analysed the reads with MiXCR anew, one entry per CDR3 protein. The sample has some 120,000 distinct CDR3 sequences, around 32% seen once. This TCR was recovered from a human donor in good health (CMV status not recorded). Some clones in this sample may be carry-over from other donors' samples. The chain links TRBV18 to TRBJ1-5; D remains unclear. The specimen was CD8+ T cells from cultured PBMCs, collected from culture after CMV antigen stimulation. DNA of the CDR3: TGTGCCAGCTCACCACCGACGGGCCAGCCCCAGCATTTT. Protein product: CASSPPTGQPQHF.